This TCR beta chain was observed in a study of Ad26.COV2.S vaccination and SARS-CoV-2 variants (dated by TCRdb to 2020 to 2023). For the study in its entirety: Donors in the vaccine arm were drawn from COV1001, a multicentre, randomized, double-blind, placebo-controlled phase I-IIa trial testing Ad26.COV2.S in healthy adults. Trial participants were randomized into five groups of five: low-dose or high-dose Ad26.COV2.S given once or twice, or placebo on both occasions. The TCR-sequenced set comprised about 32 samples: around 20 Ad26.COV2.S vaccine recipients, 5 placebo recipients and 8 SARS-CoV-2 convalescent individuals. Dosing of Ad26.COV2.S was intramuscular, at either 5x10^10 or 1x10^11 viral particles, delivered as one shot or as two shots spaced 56 days apart. TCRbeta repertoire sequencing served as the tool for gauging how specific and how broad the SARS-CoV-2-reactive T cell receptors were following Ad26.COV2.S vaccination. Investigators did not know the trial group allocation while performing experiments and assessing outcomes.

In the germline V gene, CDR1 corresponds to SGHDN and CDR2 to FVKESK. V was cut back by 4 bases and J by 3 bases, leaving a gap of 22 bases between them. From the cysteine through the phenylalanine, the CDR3 covers 17 amino acids. The kept DNA is CDR3 alone, 51 bases in frame from the first base. The paper's findings and limits, for the study overall: It was noted by the authors that total T cell responses may have been underestimated by the TCR breadth and depth analyses. Comparable non-spike TCR breadth was observed between vaccine and placebo recipients, consistent with only spike being contained in the vaccine. After vaccination, substantial breadth of spike-specific CD8+ and CD4+ T cell responses was reported. Comparing responses between vaccine doses or regimens was not something the study was powered to do. Spike-specific TCR breadth was higher in Ad26.COV2.S recipients than in placebo recipients (P = 0.0014).

Worth noting for this clone: No antigen is known for it. No much larger clone exists at a distance of one base, and base qualities are not known.

The immunoSEQ Assay was the method used to sequence TCRbeta CDR3 regions. After extraction, genomic DNA underwent amplification by bias-controlled multiplex PCR, followed by high-throughput sequencing. The authors' pipeline ran thus. Collapsing and filtering of sequences were performed to quantify the absolute abundance of each unique TCRbeta CDR3 region. T cell fraction was estimated by normalization of TCRbeta template counts to usable DNA, with usable DNA being measured through amplification of reference genes present in all nucleated cells. Repertoire TCRs were annotated as SARS-CoV-2-specific by exact matching of V gene, CDR3 amino acid sequence and J gene to a known reactive TCR set. The reference SARS-CoV-2 TCR set came from MIRA and was filtered for enrichment in COVID-19-positive ImmuneCODE repertoires, removing public or cross-reactive TCRs. Using the MIRA antigens, annotated TCRs were further analysed by specific ORF or by position within an ORF. Breadth was defined as the number of annotated unique rearrangements divided by the total number of unique productive rearrangements, and depth was defined as the summed frequency of the annotated unique rearrangements. TCR breadth was compared between groups using two-sided Wilcoxon rank-sum tests. What TCRdb holds here is the immuneACCESS table cut down to in-frame rearrangements. Part of the clones is not present; checked against another copy, under half of the missing clones reflect an unresolved V gene, and the others are unexplained. V, J and clone size reflect that table, while D and trimming were determined from the DNA. A total of about 320,000 clones appear in this sample, 85% to 90% of them only once. The ten largest clones represent less than 2% of the sample.

Taken with the paper, the label for treatment or condition translates to: around 19 received Ad26.COV2.S at low or high dose, single or two shots; several received placebo; per-sample allocation not given. For vaccine and placebo recipients, repertoires were sequenced using samples collected on day 63 after the first injection. Between 29 July and 7 August 2020, Cohort 1b enrolled some 25 adults aged 18-55 years at one site in Boston, USA. Ad26.COV2.S was a replication-incompetent adenovirus type 26 vector that expressed a prefusion-stabilized SARS-CoV-2 spike protein derived from the original Wuhan strain.

The specimen was peripheral blood, collected in a trial of Ad26.COV2.S vaccine versus placebo. The sequence was obtained from a person between 18 and 59 years old who received the Ad26.COV2.S COVID-19 vaccine or a placebo. The chain is made from TRBV14 and TRBJ2-7; a weak D assignment points to TRBD1 (6 bases agree). The CDR3 protein: CASSLAEGVGPHYEQYF. The nucleotide sequence reads as follows: TGTGCCAGCAGCCTCGCCGAGGGGGTGGGACCACACTACGAGCAGTACTTC.